The following is a T cell receptor (beta chain) sequence with its context. Its antigen remains unknown. Hyperthyroidism was newly diagnosed in patients aged 18 to 65 (duration under 2 months). Uncontrolled infection, other autoimmune disease, pregnancy or lactation excluded patients. This entry comes from a study of T cells in Graves' hyperthyroidism and ophthalmopathy. Findings and caveats of the study: The model identified upcoming ophthalmopathy a median approximately 6.5 months ahead of onset.

The investigators amplified TCR beta CDR3 regions from RNA transcripts. A first-round RT-PCR of the TCR CDR3 used the HTBI primer set. TCRdb analysed the multiplex PCR reads with MiXCR anew, one entry per CDR3 protein. The table lists hundreds of thousands of distinct CDR3 sequences, 38% of them singletons, with roughly 8.3% in the top ten. The material sequenced was blood. This TCR came from a man aged 18 to 30 with Graves' hyperthyroidism.

Written as DNA, the CDR3 is TGTGCCAGCAGTTACGGACAGGGCAGCTACACCTTC. It is translated as CASSYGQGSYTF. The gene calls are TRBV12-3 or TRBV12-4 and TRBJ1-2; TRBD1 matches 8 bases. V trimming: 4 bases; J trimming: 9 bases; junction bases outside the gene matches: 4. This CDR3 has 12 residues.